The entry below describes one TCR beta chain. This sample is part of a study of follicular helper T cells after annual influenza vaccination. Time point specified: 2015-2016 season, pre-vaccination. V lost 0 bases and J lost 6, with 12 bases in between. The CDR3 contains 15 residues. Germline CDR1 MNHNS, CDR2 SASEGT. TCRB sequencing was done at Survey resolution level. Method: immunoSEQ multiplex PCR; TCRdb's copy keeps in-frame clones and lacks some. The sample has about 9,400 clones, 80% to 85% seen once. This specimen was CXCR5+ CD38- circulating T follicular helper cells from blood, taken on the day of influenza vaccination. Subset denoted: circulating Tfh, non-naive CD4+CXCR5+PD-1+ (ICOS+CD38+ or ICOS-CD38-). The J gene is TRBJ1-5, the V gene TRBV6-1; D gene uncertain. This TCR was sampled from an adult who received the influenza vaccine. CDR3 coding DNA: TGTGCCAGCAGTGAAGCGCATACGGTACTTCAGCCCCAGCATTTT. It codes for CASSEAHTVLQPQHF.